Sequencing of this T cell receptor beta chain was carried out in a study of early T cells in non-severe SARS-CoV-2 infection. For the study at large: Unpaired chains resulted from sequencing bulk RNA of unsorted whole blood. Study results and caveats: VDJdb matches were skewed toward anti-spike CD8 T cell responses.

Attached unique molecular identifiers marked individual cDNA molecules. MiXCR was run by TCRdb on the 5' RACE reads, yielding one entry per CDR3 protein. The sample shows about 22,000 distinct CDR3 sequences, 4% to 5% of them seen only once. Worth noting for this clonotype: The antigen remains undetermined.

Material: whole blood. This clonotype was obtained from an adult who was a healthcare worker with PCR-confirmed SARS-CoV-2 infection or an uninfected control (not recorded which).

The CDR3 DNA follows: TGTGCCAGCACGTACCAAGAGACCCAGTACTTC. Residues: CASTYQETQYF. The genes are TRBV6-6 and TRBJ2-5, with D unresolved. Germline V gene lookup returns CDR1 MNHNY and CDR2 SVGAGI (reference sequence). CDR3 size: 11 residues. V lost 7 bases and J lost 0, with 3 bases in between.